A single sample is the source of the 7 T cell receptor beta chains below, sequenced in a study of T-cell reconstitution after alpha-beta-depleted transplantation in children. Preparing the TCRbeta library involved the use of unique molecular identifiers. TCRdb processed the PCR reads anew with MiXCR; each CDR3 protein has one entry. The sample records about 270,000 distinct CDR3 sequences, 9.9% being singletons. Sample: PBMCs from the stem cell graft donor, taken from the stem cell graft. The receptors were gathered from a human donor who donated a stem cell graft to a child with SCID.

This clonotype was seen only a few times. CDR3 DNA sequence: TGCGCCAGCAGCCCGGGGGGTATTGCTAGCACAGATACGCAGTATTTT. Its translation is CASSPGGIASTDTQYF. The rearrangement joins TRBV4-1 to TRBJ2-3; 7 bases align to TRBD2. The length of the CDR3 is 16 residues. V lost 4 bases and J lost 0; bases outside the gene matches: 7. Germline V gene lookup returns CDR1 MGHRA and CDR2 YSYEKL.

The table lists this clonotype with many counts. The CDR3 loop reads CASSSRGGSTDTQYF. The CDR3 nucleotides read TGCGCCAGCAGCTCGCGGGGGGGCAGCACAGATACGCAGTATTTT. The chain combines TRBV5-1 with TRBJ2-3, with 9 bases that match TRBD2. Per germline, CDR1 SGHRS and CDR2 YFSETQ. The CDR3 consists of 15 residues. The J segment lost 0 bases and the V segment lost 3 bases, leaving 2 bases of the junction unmatched.

The CDR3 region has the DNA TGTGCCAGCAGCTTTCAAGGCGGGGGGGCCACCGGGGAGCTGTTTTTT. This translates into CASSFQGGGATGELFF. The gene calls are TRBV5-5 and TRBJ2-2; 9 bases fit TRBD2. The CDR3 covers 16 residues. Germline V lookup: CDR1 SGHKS, CDR2 YYEKEE (reference sequence). V lost 2 bases to trimming and J lost 4 bases; unmatched junction nucleotides: 6.

The chain uses TRBV27 and TRBJ2-6; tentatively, D is TRBD1 (5 bases). Germline V gives CDR1 MNHEY, CDR2 SMNVEV (reference sequence). There are 19 residues in the CDR3. Between the trimmed V and J ends, which lost 0 bases and 0 bases, there was a span of 15 bases. The DNA for the CDR3 is TGTGCCAGCAGTTTATCGGTCGCAGGGTCAAGCTCTGGGGCCAACGTCCTGACTTTC. This codes for CASSLSVAGSSSGANVLTF.

The J gene is TRBJ1-1, the V gene TRBV7-9; D unresolved. In germline, CDR1 is SEHNR, CDR2 FQNEAQ (reference sequence). V was cut by 6 bases and J by 3 bases, with 14 bases left in between. This CDR3 is built from 14 residues. The chain's CDR3 is CASRGREGDTEAFF. In DNA, the CDR3 is TGTGCCAGCAGAGGACGGGAAGGTGACACTGAAGCTTTCTTT.

In this sample, this clonotype turned up a few times. The V and J genes are TRBV12-3 or TRBV12-4 and TRBJ1-5; D remains ambiguous. V shed 5 bases and J shed 1 base, with 3 bases lying between them. This CDR3 has 12 amino acids. The CDR3 DNA reads as TGTGCCAGCAGTCCCAGCAATCAGCCCCAGCATTTT. It codes for CASSPSNQPQHF.

This clonotype was observed many times. In DNA, the CDR3 is TGTGCCAGCAGCGTATCGGGGGGCTCTAACGGGGAGCTGTTTTTT. Translating it yields CASSVSGGSNGELFF. The chain couples TRBV9 to TRBJ2-2; D may be TRBD2 (7 bases). The germline CDR1 and CDR2 sequences are SGDLS and YYNGEE. V was trimmed by 1 base and J by 7 bases, leaving 14 bases between them. This CDR3 has 15 residues.